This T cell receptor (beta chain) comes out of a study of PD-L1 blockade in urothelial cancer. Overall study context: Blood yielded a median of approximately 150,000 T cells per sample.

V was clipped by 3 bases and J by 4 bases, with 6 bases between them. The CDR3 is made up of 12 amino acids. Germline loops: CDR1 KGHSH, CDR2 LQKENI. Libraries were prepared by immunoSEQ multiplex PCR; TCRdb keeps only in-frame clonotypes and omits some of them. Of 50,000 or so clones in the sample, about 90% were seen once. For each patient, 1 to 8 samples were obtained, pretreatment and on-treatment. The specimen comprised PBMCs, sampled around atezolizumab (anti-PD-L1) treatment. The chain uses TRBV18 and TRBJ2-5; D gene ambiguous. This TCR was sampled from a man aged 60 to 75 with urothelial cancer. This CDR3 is CASSPAPETQYF. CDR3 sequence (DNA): TGTGCCAGCTCACCGGCCCCAGAGACCCAGTACTTC. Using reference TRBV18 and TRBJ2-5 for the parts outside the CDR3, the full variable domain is NAGVMQNPRHLVRRRGQEARLRCSPMKGHSHVYWYRQLPEEGLKFMVYLQKENIIDESGMPKERFSAEFPKEGPSILRIQQVVRGDSAAYFCASSPAPETQYFGPGTRLLVL.